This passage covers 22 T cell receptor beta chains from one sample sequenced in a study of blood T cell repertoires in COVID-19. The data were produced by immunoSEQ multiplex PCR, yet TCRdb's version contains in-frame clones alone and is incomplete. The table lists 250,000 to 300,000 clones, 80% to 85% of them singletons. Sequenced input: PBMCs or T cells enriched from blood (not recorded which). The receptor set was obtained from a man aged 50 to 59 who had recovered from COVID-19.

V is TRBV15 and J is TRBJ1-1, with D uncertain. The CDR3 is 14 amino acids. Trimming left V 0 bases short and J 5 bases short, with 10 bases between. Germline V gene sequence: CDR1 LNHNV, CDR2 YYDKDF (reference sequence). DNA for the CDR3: TGTGCCACCAGCAGAGATTCAGGAAGAACTGAAGCTTTCTTT. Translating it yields CATSRDSGRTEAFF.

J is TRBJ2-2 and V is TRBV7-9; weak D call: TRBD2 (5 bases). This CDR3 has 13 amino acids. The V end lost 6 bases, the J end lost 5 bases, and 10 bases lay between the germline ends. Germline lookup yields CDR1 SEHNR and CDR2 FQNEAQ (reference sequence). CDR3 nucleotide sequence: TGTGCCAGCAGGGATTGGAGGACCGGGGAGCTGTTTTTT. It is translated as CASRDWRTGELFF. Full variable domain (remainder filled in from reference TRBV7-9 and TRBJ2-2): DTGVSQNPRHKITKRGQNVTFRCDPISEHNRLYWYRQTLGQGPEFLTYFQNEAQLEKSRLLSDRFSAERPKGSFSTLEIQRTEQGDSAMYLCASRDWRTGELFFGEGSRLTVL.

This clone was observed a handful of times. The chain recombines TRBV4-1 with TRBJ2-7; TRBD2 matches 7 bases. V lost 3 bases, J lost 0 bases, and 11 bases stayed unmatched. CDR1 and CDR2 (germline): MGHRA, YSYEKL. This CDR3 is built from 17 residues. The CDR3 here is CASSQGEAGVSSYEQYF. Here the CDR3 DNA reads TGCGCCAGCAGCCAGGGGGAGGCGGGAGTCAGCTCCTACGAGCAGTACTTC.

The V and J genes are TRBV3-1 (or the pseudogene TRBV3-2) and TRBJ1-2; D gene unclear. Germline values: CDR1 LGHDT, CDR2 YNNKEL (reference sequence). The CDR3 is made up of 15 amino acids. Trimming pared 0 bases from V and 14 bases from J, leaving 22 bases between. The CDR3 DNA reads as TGTGCCAGCAGCCAAGATCTTTCTATTAGGGCGGGCTTAACCTTC. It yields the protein CASSQDLSIRAGLTF.

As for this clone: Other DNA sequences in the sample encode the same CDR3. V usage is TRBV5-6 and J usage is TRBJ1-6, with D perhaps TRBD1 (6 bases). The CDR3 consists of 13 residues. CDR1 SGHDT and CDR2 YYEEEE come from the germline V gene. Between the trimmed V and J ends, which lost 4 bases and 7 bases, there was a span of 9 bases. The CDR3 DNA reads TGTGCCAGCAGCCCTGGACAGAATTCACCCCTCCACTTT. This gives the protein CASSPGQNSPLHF.

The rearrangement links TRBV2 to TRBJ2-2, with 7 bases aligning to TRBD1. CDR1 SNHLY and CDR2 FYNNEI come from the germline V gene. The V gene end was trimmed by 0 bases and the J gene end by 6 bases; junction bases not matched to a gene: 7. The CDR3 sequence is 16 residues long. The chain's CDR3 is CASSEAGTEFAGELFF. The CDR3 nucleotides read TGTGCCAGCAGTGAAGCAGGGACAGAATTCGCCGGGGAGCTGTTTTTT. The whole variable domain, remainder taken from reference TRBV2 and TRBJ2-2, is EPEVTQTPSHQVTQMGQEVILRCVPISNHLYFYWYRQILGQKVEFLVSFYNNEISEKSEIFDDQFSVERPDGSNFTLKIRSTKLEDSAMYFCASSEAGTEFAGELFFGEGSRLTVL.

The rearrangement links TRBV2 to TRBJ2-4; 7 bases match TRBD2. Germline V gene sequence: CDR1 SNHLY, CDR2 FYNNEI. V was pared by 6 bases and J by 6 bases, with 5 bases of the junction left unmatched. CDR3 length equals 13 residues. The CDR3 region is CASSGGEGNIQYF. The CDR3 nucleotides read TGTGCCAGCAGCGGTGGGGAGGGAAACATTCAGTACTTC.

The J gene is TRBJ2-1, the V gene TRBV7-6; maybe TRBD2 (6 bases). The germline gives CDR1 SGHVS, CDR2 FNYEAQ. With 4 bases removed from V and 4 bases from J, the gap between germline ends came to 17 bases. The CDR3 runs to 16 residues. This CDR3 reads CASSWSSVAAYNEQFF. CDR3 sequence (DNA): TGTGCCAGCAGCTGGTCGTCGGTAGCGGCTTACAATGAGCAGTTCTTC.

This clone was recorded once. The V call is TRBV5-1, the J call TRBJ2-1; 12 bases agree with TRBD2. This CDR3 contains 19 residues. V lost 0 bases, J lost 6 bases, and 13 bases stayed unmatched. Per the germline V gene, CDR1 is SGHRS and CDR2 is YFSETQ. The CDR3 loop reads CASSLGGGRGLAGSNEQFF. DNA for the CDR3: TGCGCCAGCAGCTTGGGGGGGGGAAGAGGACTAGCGGGGAGCAATGAGCAGTTCTTC.

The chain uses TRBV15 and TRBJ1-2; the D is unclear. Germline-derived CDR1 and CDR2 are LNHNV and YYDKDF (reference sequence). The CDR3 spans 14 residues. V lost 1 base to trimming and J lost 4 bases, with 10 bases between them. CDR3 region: CATSRGGGSYGYTF. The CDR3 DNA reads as TGTGCCACCAGCAGAGGGGGAGGTAGCTATGGCTACACCTTC.

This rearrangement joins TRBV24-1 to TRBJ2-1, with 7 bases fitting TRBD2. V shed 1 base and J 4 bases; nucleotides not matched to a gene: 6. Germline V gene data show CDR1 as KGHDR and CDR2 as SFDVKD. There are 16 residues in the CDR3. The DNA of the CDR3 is TGTGCCACCAGTGATTTCAGCCAGCGGGGTTACAATGAGCAGTTCTTC. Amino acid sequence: CATSDFSQRGYNEQFF.

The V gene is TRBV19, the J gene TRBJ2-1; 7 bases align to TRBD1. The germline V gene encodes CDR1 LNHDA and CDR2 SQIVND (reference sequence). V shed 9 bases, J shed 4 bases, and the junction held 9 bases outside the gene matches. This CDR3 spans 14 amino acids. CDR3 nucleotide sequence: TGTGCCAGCACAGAGGACAGGTCTTACAATGAGCAGTTCTTC. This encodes CASTEDRSYNEQFF.

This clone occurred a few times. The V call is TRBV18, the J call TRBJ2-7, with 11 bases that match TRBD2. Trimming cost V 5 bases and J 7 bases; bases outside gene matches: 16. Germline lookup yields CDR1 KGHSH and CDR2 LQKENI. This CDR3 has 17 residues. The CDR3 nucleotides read TGTGCCAGCTCAGGACTCTCATTGGGACTAGCGGCCCAGGAGCAGTACTTC. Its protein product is CASSGLSLGLAAQEQYF. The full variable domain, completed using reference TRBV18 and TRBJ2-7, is NAGVMQNPRHLVRRRGQEARLRCSPMKGHSHVYWYRQLPEEGLKFMVYLQKENIIDESGMPKERFSAEFPKEGPSILRIQQVVRGDSAAYFCASSGLSLGLAAQEQYFGPGTRLTVT.

CDR3 DNA: TGCGCCAGCAGCCAAGCTCCCCGGACAGGGGGCCGCCTGCAGTACTTC. It encodes CASSQAPRTGGRLQYF. This chain connects TRBV4-1 to TRBJ2-7, with 11 bases matching TRBD1. The CDR3 totals 16 residues. Germline trimming cut 1 base from V and 9 bases from J; bases unmatched to any gene: 11. Germline V CDR1 and CDR2: MGHRA, YSYEKL.

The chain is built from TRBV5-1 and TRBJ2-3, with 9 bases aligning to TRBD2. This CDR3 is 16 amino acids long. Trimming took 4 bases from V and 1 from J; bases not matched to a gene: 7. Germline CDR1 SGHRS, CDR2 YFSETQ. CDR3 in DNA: TGCGCCAGCAGCCAGCCTAGCGGGGATCGCACAGATACGCAGTATTTT. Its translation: CASSQPSGDRTDTQYF.

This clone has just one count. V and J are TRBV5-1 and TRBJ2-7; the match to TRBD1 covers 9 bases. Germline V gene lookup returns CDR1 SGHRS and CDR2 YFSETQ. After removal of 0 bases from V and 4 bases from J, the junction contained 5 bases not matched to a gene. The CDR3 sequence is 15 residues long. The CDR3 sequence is CASSLGRDREYEQYF. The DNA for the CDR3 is TGCGCCAGCAGCTTGGGGCGGGACAGGGAGTACGAGCAGTACTTC.

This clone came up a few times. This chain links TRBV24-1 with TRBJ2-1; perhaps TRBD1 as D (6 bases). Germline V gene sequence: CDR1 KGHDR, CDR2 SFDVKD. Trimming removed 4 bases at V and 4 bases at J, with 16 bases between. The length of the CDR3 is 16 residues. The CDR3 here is CATSEEVGGSYNEQFF. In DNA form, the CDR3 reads TGTGCCACCAGTGAAGAAGTAGGGGGTTCTTACAATGAGCAGTTCTTC.

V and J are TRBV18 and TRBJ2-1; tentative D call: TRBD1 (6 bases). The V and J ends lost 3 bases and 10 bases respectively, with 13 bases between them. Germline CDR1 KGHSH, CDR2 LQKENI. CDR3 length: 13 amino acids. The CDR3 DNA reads TGTGCCAGCTCACCCGGACAGTTCAGGGAGCAGTTCTTC. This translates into CASSPGQFREQFF.

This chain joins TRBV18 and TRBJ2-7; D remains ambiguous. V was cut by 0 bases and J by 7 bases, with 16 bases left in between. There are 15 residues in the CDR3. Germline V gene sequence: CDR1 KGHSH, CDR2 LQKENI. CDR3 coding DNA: TGTGCCAGCTCACCACCGGCAGGCCCAAGGAAGGAGCAGTACTTC. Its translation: CASSPPAGPRKEQYF.

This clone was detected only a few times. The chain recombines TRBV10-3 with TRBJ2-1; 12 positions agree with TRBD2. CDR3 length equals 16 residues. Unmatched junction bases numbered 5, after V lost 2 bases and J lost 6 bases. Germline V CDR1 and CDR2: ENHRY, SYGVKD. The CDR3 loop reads CAISEPTSGRGNEQFF. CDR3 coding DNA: TGTGCCATCAGTGAGCCGACTAGCGGGAGAGGCAATGAGCAGTTCTTC.

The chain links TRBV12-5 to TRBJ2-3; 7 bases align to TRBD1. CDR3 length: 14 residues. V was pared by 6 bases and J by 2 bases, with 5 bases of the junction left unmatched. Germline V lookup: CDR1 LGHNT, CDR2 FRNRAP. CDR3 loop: CASGSGTVTDTQYF. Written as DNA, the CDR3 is TGTGCTAGTGGATCCGGGACAGTCACAGATACGCAGTATTTT.

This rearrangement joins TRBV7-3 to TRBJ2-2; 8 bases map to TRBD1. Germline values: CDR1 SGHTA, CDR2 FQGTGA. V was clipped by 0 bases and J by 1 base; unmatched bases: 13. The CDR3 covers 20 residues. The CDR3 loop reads CASSLTTRPPGQGNTGELFF. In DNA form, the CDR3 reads TGTGCCAGCAGCTTAACCACGAGACCTCCCGGACAGGGGAACACCGGGGAGCTGTTTTTT.